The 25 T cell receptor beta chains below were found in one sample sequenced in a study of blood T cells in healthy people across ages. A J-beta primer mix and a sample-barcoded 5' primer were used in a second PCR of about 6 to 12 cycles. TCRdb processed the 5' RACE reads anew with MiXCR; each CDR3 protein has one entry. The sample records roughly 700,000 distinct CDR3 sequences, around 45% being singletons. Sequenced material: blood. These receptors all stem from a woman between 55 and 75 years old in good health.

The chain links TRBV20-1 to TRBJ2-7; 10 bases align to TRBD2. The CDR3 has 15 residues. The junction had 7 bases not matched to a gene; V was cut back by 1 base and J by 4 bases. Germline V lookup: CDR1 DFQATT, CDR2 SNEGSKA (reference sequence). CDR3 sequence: CSARAASGSWYEQYF. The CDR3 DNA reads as TGCAGTGCTAGAGCGGCTAGCGGGAGTTGGTACGAGCAGTACTTC.

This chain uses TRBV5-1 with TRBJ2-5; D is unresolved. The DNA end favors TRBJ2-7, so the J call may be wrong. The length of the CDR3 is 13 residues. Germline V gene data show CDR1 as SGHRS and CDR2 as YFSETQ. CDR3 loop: CASSFIPNYEQYF. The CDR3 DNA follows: TGCGCCAGCAGCTTTATCCCCAATTACGAGCAGTACTTC.

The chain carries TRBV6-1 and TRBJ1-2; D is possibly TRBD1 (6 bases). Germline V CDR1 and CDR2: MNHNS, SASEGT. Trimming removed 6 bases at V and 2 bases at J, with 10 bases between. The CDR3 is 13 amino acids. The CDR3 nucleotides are TGTGCCAGCAGGGATACAGGGAACTATGGCTACACCTTC. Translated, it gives CASRDTGNYGYTF.

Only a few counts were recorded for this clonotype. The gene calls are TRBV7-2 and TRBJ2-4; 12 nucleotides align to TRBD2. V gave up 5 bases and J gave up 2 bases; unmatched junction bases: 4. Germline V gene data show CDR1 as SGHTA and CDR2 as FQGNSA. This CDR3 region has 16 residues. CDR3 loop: CASSMTSGRTKNIQYF. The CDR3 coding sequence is TGTGCCAGCAGCATGACTAGCGGGAGAACCAAAAACATTCAGTACTTC. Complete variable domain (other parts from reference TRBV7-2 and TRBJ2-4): GAGVSQSPSNKVTEKGKDVELRCDPISGHTALYWYRQSLGQGLEFLIYFQGNSAPDKSGLPSDRFSAERTGGSVSTLTIQRTQQEDSAVYLCASSMTSGRTKNIQYFGAGTRLSVL.

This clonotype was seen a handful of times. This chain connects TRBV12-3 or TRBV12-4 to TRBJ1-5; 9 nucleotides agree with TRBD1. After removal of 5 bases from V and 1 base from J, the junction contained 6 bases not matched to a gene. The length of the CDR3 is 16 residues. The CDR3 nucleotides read TGTGCCAGCAGTACACAGGGGGCGCAAAGCAATCAGCCCCAGCATTTT. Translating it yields CASSTQGAQSNQPQHF.

CDR3: CASSATPGLGGNTGELFF. As DNA, the CDR3 is TGTGCCAGCAGCGCCACCCCGGGACTGGGCGGGAACACCGGGGAGCTGTTTTTT. V usage is TRBV9 and J usage is TRBJ2-2; a possible D gene is TRBD2 (6 bases). There are 18 residues in the CDR3. In germline, CDR1 is SGDLS, CDR2 YYNGEE. V was shortened by 3 bases and J by 1 base, with 19 bases between the two germline ends.

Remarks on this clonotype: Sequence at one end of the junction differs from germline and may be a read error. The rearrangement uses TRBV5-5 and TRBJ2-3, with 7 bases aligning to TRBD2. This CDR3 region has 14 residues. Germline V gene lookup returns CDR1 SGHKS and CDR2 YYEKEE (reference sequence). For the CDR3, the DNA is TGTGCCAGCAGCTTGCTAGCGGTCACAGATGCGCAGTATTTT. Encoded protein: CASSLLAVTDAQYF.

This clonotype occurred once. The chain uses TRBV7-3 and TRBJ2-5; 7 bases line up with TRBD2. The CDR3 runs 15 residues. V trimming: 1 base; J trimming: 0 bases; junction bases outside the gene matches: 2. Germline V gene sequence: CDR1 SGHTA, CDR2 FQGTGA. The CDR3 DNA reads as TGTGCCAGCAGCTTAATAAGCGGGGACCAAGAGACCCAGTACTTC. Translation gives CASSLISGDQETQYF.

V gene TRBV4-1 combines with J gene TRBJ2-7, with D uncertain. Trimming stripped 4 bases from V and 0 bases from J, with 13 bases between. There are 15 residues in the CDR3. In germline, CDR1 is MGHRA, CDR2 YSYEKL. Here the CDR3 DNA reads TGCGCCAGCAGCCTTATCCCGACGGACTCCTACGAGCAGTACTTC. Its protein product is CASSLIPTDSYEQYF.

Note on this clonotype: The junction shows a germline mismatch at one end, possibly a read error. The CDR3 sequence is CASSTRDREGIGAFF. Here the CDR3 DNA reads TGCGCCAGCAGCACCCGGGACAGGGAAGGTATAGGAGCTTTCTTT. V gene TRBV7-2 combines with J gene TRBJ1-1, with TRBD1 matching over 9 bases. From germline, CDR1 is SGHTA and CDR2 FQGNSA. CDR3 length: 15 amino acids.

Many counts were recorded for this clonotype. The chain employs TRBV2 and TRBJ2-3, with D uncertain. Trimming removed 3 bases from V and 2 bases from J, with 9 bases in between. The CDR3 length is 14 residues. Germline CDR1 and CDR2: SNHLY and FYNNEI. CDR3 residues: CASSDRKTTDTQYF. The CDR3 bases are TGTGCCAGCAGTGACCGGAAGACCACAGATACGCAGTATTTT.

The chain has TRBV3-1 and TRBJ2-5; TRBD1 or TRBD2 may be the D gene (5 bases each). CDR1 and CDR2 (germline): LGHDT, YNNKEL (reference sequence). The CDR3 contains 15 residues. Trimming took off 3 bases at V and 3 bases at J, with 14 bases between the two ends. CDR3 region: CASSQGVIGEETQYF. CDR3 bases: TGTGCCAGCAGCCAGGGGGTGATAGGGGAAGAGACCCAGTACTTC.

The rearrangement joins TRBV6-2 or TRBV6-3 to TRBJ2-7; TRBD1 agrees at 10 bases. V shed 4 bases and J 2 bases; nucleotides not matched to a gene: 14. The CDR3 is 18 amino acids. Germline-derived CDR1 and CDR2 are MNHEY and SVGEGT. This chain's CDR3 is CASSSGQGTILLAYEQYF. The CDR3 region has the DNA TGTGCCAGCAGTTCGGGACAGGGGACCATACTTTTGGCCTACGAGCAGTACTTC.

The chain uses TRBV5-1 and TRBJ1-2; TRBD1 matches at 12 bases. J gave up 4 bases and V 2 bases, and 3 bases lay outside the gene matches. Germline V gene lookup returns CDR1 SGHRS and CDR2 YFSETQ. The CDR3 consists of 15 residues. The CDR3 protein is CASSFGTGGLYGYTF. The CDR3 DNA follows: TGCGCCAGCAGCTTCGGGACAGGGGGCCTCTATGGCTACACCTTC.

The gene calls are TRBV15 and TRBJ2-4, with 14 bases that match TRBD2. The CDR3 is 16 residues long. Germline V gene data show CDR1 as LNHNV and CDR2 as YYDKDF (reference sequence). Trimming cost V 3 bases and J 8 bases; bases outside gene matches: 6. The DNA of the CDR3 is TGTGCCACCAGCAGGGGGAGGGGACTAGCGGGGGACATTCAGTACTTC. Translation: CATSRGRGLAGDIQYF.

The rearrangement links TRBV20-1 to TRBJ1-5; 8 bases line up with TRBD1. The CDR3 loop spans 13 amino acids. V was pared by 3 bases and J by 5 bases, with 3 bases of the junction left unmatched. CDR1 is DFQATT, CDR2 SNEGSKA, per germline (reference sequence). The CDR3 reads CSARDRAHQPQHF. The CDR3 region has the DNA TGCAGTGCTAGGGACAGGGCTCATCAGCCCCAGCATTTT.

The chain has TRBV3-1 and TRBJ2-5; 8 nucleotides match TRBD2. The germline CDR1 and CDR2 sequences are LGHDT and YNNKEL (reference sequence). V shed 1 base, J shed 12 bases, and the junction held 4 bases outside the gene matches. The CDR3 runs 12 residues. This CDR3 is CASSQAGTREYF. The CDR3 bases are TGTGCCAGCAGCCAAGCCGGGACTAGGGAGTACTTC.

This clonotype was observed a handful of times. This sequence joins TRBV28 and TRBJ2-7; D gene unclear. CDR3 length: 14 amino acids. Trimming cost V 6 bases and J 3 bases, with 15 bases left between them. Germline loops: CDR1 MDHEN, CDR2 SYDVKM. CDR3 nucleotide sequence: TGTGCCAGCAGCTCACCCGGACGGCACTACGAGCAGTACTTC. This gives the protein CASSSPGRHYEQYF.

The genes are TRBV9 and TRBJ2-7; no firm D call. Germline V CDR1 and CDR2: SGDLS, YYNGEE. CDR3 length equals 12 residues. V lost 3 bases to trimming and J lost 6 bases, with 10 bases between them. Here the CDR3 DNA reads TGTGCCAGCAGCGGGAGTGTGAGCGAGCAGTACTTC. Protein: CASSGSVSEQYF. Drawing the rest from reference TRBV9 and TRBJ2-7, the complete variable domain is DSGVTQTPKHLITATGQRVTLRCSPRSGDLSVYWYQQSLDQGLQFLIQYYNGEERAKGNILERFSAQQFPDLHSELNLSSLELGDSALYFCASSGSVSEQYFGPGTRLTVT.

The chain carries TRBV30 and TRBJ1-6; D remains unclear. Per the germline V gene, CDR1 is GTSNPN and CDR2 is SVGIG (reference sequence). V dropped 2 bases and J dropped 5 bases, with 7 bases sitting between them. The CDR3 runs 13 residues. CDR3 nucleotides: TGTGCCTGGAGTTCCACAAATAATTCACCCCTCCACTTT. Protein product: CAWSSTNNSPLHF.

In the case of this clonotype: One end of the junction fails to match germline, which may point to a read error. The CDR3 coding sequence is TGCAGTGCTAGAGTTCAGGCGAACACTGAGGCTTTCTTT. Translated, it gives CSARVQANTEAFF. The rearrangement uses TRBV20-1 and TRBJ1-1; D is ambiguous. The length of the CDR3 is 13 residues. Per germline, CDR1 DFQATT and CDR2 SNEGSKA (reference sequence).

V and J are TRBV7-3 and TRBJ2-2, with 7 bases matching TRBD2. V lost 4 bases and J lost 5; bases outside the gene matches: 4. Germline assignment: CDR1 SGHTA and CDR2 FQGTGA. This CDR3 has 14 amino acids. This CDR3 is CASSSTSRTGELFF. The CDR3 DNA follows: TGTGCCAGCAGCTCGACTAGCAGAACCGGGGAGCTGTTTTTT.

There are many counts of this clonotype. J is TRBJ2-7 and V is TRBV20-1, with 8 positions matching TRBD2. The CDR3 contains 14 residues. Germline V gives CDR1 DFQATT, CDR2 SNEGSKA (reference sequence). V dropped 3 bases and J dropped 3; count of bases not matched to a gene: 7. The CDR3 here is CSASRGGRNYEQYF. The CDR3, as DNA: TGCAGTGCTAGTAGGGGCGGGAGGAACTACGAGCAGTACTTC.

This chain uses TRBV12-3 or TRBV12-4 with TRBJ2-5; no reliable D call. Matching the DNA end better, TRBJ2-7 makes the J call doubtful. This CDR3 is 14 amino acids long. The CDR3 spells CASSLGRARVEQYF. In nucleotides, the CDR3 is TGTGCCAGCAGTTTGGGAAGGGCTAGGGTCGAGCAGTACTTC.

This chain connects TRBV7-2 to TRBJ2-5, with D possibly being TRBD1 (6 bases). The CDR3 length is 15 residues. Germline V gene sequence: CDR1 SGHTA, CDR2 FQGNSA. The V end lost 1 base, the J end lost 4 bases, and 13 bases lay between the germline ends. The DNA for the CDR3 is TGTGCCAGCAGCTTAGGGGGGCAGGGTGGAGAGACCCAGTACTTC. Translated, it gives CASSLGGQGGETQYF.